This T cell receptor beta chain appears in the sequencing data of a study of T-cell reconstitution after alpha-beta-depleted transplantation in children. V was clipped by 2 bases and J by 7 bases; unmatched bases: 8. The germline V gene has CDR1 KGHDR and CDR2 SFDVKD. CDR3 size: 15 residues. A few counts support this clonotype. Unique molecular identifiers were used to barcode this TCRbeta library. TCRdb ran MiXCR on the PCR reads and lists one entry per CDR3 protein. The table includes 640,000 or so distinct CDR3 sequences, roughly 15% detected once. This clonotype originated in a human donor who donated a stem cell graft to a child with acute myeloid leukemia. The chain uses TRBV24-1 and TRBJ2-3, with 7 nucleotides matching TRBD1. Material: PBMCs from the stem cell graft donor, obtained from the stem cell graft. The CDR3 DNA sequence: TGTGCCACCAGTGATTCCGGGACAGCAAGGAATACGCAGTATTTT. It encodes CATSDSGTARNTQYF.